The sequence of this T cell receptor beta chain was determined in a study of CD8+ T cells in alopecia areata listed by TCRdb under 2018. General notes on the study: Treated patients were enrolled in an open-label pilot trial of oral tofacitinib, 5 to 10 mg twice daily, for moderate-to-severe alopecia areata. Biopsies were taken from tofacitinib-treated patients at baseline and at 4 and 24 weeks of treatment, and a later scalp biopsy was taken in several of the tofacitinib-treated patients. To study T cell clonal expansion in alopecia areata, the researchers applied high-throughput TCRbeta sequencing to both the C3H/HeJ mouse model and human patients. Patients stayed on tofacitinib for 6 to 18 months and then had 6 months of follow-up off drug so that delayed response and recurrence could be assessed. The SALT score, which quantifies the percentage of affected scalp surface area, was used to measure disease severity in treated patients. Scalp clonality was compared among normal scalp (n=4), patchy alopecia areata scalp (n=8), and alopecia totalis/universalis scalp (n=8). RNA came from the PAXgene miRNA kit for fixed scalp, the miRNeasy kit for PBMCs, and the RNeasy kit for mouse skin. In humans, TCRbeta sequencing was performed on scalp tissue and on sorted CD4+ and CD8+ peripheral blood T cells from healthy controls and from patients with patchy or totalis/universalis alopecia areata. immunoSEQ multiplex PCR using 35 Vbeta forward primers and 13 Jbeta reverse primers was used to amplify TCRbeta CDR3 regions. Broader findings and caveats from the paper: Shared TCR sequences between patients were less evident than in mice, which may be partly attributable to HLA diversity in the patient population. Higher clonality and more expanded CD8+ clones were observed in lesional scalp than in normal scalp, particularly in alopecia totalis/universalis, a finding suggestive of antigenic drive. During tofacitinib treatment, many expanded lesional clones stuck around in both scalp and blood, and this persistence may partly explain why relapse happens after treatment is stopped. Because the treated cohort was small and had just a single nonresponder, larger studies are needed to establish links between baseline CD8+ expansion and response. Resident alphabeta T cells in normal human skin are also sequenced, complicating scalp TCR repertoire analysis, unlike mouse skin dominated by gammadelta T cells. Tofacitinib significantly decreased scalp clonality and the number of expanded CD8+ clones among the top 100 scalp clones.

What this sample's time point label stands for: about 4 weeks on oral tofacitinib. What this sample's treatment or condition label stands for: oral pan-JAK inhibitor, 5-10 mg twice daily. From alopecia areata patients, peripheral blood was collected along with lesional scalp punch biopsies. PBMCs were isolated by density centrifugation and stained for CD3, CD4 and CD8, after which CD4+ and CD8+ T cells were sorted on a FACSAria. Details on this clone: Its antigen is currently not known. One base away there is no much larger clone; base qualities are not given.

Library construction relied on the immunoSEQ multiplex PCR assay. RNA was extracted from all samples and reverse transcribed into cDNA, which served as template for TCR sequencing. SuperScript III was used to make first-strand cDNA, primed with a 2:1 mix of oligo-dT and random hexamers. A synthetic immune receptor repertoire was used to assess amplification bias, and residual bias was removed computationally. As for the original processing: Raw reads were preprocessed to remove errors, and CDR3 was defined according to IMGT conventions as the region from the conserved cysteine to phenylalanine. Clonality was calculated as 1 minus Shannon entropy normalized by log2 of the number of productive unique TCRs. Scalp TCRbeta sequences were cross-referenced with sorted blood CD4 and CD8 repertoires so that the CD4 or CD8 identity of scalp clones could be inferred. TCRdb stores this immuneACCESS table with in-frame sequences only. Part of the clones is absent; in the studies checked, under half of the shortfall reflects unresolved V genes, and no reason is known for the rest. V and J calls and clone size are as listed in that table; D and trimming were resolved from the DNA. The table for this sample lists more than 95,000 clones; approximately 59% of them were counted only once. Clones ranked in the top ten supply around 30% of the sample.

The starting material was CD8+ T cells sorted from blood, obtained at week 4, from a patient treated with tofacitinib. This TCR was sampled from a human donor with alopecia areata.

The CDR3 loop reads CAWMGENTEAFF. The nucleotide sequence is TGTGCCTGGATGGGGGAGAACACTGAAGCTTTCTTT. The rearranged segments are TRBV30 and TRBJ1-1; TRBD1 is a weak D gene call, 5 bases matching. V is cut by 4 bases and J by 1 base, and the space between the germline ends is 7 bases. The CDR1 and CDR2 encoded by the germline V gene (reference sequence) are GTSNPN and SVGIG. From the cysteine up to the phenylalanine, the CDR3 has a length of 12 residues. CDR3 DNA is the only sequence kept; it has 36 bases, read in frame from the first base.